One T cell receptor (beta chain) is described in this entry. As yet, its antigen is unknown. The sample originates from a study of cytomegalovirus exposure and HLA in healthy donors. Sequencing used immunoSEQ multiplex PCR; TCRdb keeps in-frame clones, though not all of them. The top ten clones hold 10% of a sample with 150,000 to 200,000 clones, approximately 84% of them seen once. This CDR3 comprises 15 residues. V lost 5 bases and J lost 3, with 17 bases in between. Germline assignment: CDR1 MDHEN and CDR2 SYDVKM. Points from the study as a whole: That first-cohort TCR clusters tended to co-occur in the 120 or so validation repertoires was found in a later analysis. The study recorded 150 to 200 TCR beta chains that were cytomegalovirus-associated. The classifier was said to identify cytomegalovirus status with high specificity and sensitivity.

The receptor's source is a man aged 30 to 39 in good health and CMV-seropositive. What was sequenced was PBMCs. V is TRBV28 and J is TRBJ2-7, with a tentative D call TRBD1 (6 bases). The CDR3: CASSPPTGTRYEQYF. In DNA form, the CDR3 reads TGTGCCAGCAGTCCCCCCACCGGGACACGCTACGAGCAGTACTTC.